This TCR beta chain was sequenced for a study of blood T cells in healthy people across ages. This clonotype was found many times. A J-beta primer mix and a sample-barcoded 5' primer were used in a second PCR of roughly 6 to 11 cycles. TCRdb re-called the 5' RACE reads through MiXCR, storing one row per CDR3 protein. This table holds more than 800,000 distinct CDR3 sequences, under 35% found once. The CDR3 spans 13 residues. Per the germline V gene, CDR1 is LGHNA and CDR2 is YSLEER. Between the trimmed V and J ends, which lost 2 bases and 9 bases, there was a span of 11 bases. This TCR was sampled from a woman older than 75 in good health. This sequence joins TRBV4-3 and TRBJ2-4; D unresolved. The sequencing input was blood. The CDR3 region has the DNA TGCGCCAGCAGCCAAAGCCGGACGGGCATTCAGTACTTC. It encodes CASSQSRTGIQYF.